This entry lists 3 T cell receptor beta chains sequenced from one sample in a study of blood T cells in healthy people across ages. Sample-barcoded 5' priming and a J-beta primer mix drove a second PCR of about 6 to 12 cycles. TCRdb passed the 5' RACE reads through MiXCR, listing each CDR3 protein once. Of 600,000 to 1,000,000 distinct CDR3 sequences detected, approximately 25% appear once; the ten largest clones hold more than 3%. Separately, the same data were catalogued under a study of T cells of mothers and their children.

Sequencing was done on a sample of blood. These receptors originate from a boy aged 10-17 years in good health.

This clonotype has more than one count but fewer than ten. The chain is built from TRBV15 and TRBJ2-1; TRBD1 agrees at 9 bases. V dropped 3 bases and J dropped 6; count of bases not matched to a gene: 6. The CDR3 spans 15 residues. Germline V lookup: CDR1 LNHNV, CDR2 YYDKDF (reference sequence). The chain's CDR3 is CATSSEDRGSNEQFF. As DNA, the CDR3 is TGTGCCACCAGCAGCGAGGACAGGGGTTCCAATGAGCAGTTCTTC.

This clonotype has a single count. This chain uses TRBV5-1 with TRBJ2-3; tentatively, D is TRBD2 (6 bases). CDR1 is SGHRS, CDR2 YFSETQ, per germline. The CDR3 covers 17 residues. V shed 1 base and J shed 0 bases, with 15 bases lying between them. The CDR3 loop is CASSLLGGDPSTDTQYF. For the CDR3, the DNA is TGCGCCAGCAGCTTGCTTGGCGGGGACCCCAGCACAGATACGCAGTATTTT.

This rearrangement joins TRBV28 to TRBJ2-7; D might be TRBD2 (6 bases). CDR3 size: 16 residues. V was shortened by 4 bases and J by 3 bases, with 19 bases between the two germline ends. Germline V CDR1 and CDR2: MDHEN, SYDVKM. In DNA, the CDR3 is TGTGCCAGCAGTTACAGCTTGCGGGATCCTAGCTACGAGCAGTACTTC. This sequence encodes CASSYSLRDPSYEQYF.